This is a list of T cell receptor beta chains from one sample in a study of OX40 agonist ivuxolimab in advanced cancers. This table comes from immunoSEQ multiplex PCR, and its TCRdb copy is limited to in-frame clones, with some not included. The sample contains about 26,000 clones, around 75% of which appear only once. The source material was CD4+ or CD8+ T cells sorted from blood, sampled in a trial of the OX40 agonist ivuxolimab. These receptors all come from an adult with an advanced solid tumor such as melanoma, head and neck, liver or kidney cancer. Both conserved end residues are part of each CDR3. Fields, in order: V gene, D gene, J gene, CDR3 DNA, CDR3 protein. D genes are given only for firm matches.

v_gene: TRBV11-2
d_gene: -
j_gene: TRBJ2-1
CDR3nt: TGTGCCAGCAGCTTAGAGCATTGGGTTACTGAGCAGTTCTTC
CDR3aa: CASSLEHWVTEQFF

v_gene: TRBV4-1
d_gene: -
j_gene: TRBJ1-3
CDR3nt: TGCGCCAGCAGCCAAAAGGGTTCTGGAAACACCATATATTTT
CDR3aa: CASSQKGSGNTIYF

v_gene: TRBV6-1
d_gene: TRBD1
j_gene: TRBJ2-1
CDR3nt: TGTGCCAGCAGTCCGGGACAGGGCCCTTACAATGAGCAGTTCTTC
CDR3aa: CASSPGQGPYNEQFF

v_gene: TRBV7-9
d_gene: TRBD1
j_gene: TRBJ1-2
CDR3nt: TGTGCCAGCAGCTCCGACAGGGCCCGCTACACCTTC
CDR3aa: CASSSDRARYTF

v_gene: TRBV29-1
d_gene: -
j_gene: TRBJ1-4
CDR3nt: TGCAGCGTTGCGAGGGGAACTAATGAAAAACTGTTTTTT
CDR3aa: CSVARGTNEKLFF

v_gene: TRBV6-5
d_gene: -
j_gene: TRBJ1-5
CDR3nt: TGTGCCAGCAGTCACCAAGGCAATCAGCCCCAGCATTTT
CDR3aa: CASSHQGNQPQHF

v_gene: TRBV30
d_gene: -
j_gene: TRBJ1-2
CDR3nt: TGTGCCTGGAGTGTAAGGCAGAGCTCCGGCTACACCTTC
CDR3aa: CAWSVRQSSGYTF

v_gene: TRBV7-3
d_gene: TRBD1
j_gene: TRBJ2-4
CDR3nt: TGTGCCAGCAGCCCAGGGGGCAGGGAAACCAAAAACATTCAGTACTTC
CDR3aa: CASSPGGRETKNIQYF

v_gene: TRBV15
d_gene: -
j_gene: TRBJ2-2
CDR3nt: TGTGCCACCAGCAGAGAGCCACCCCGGGCCACCACCGGGGAGCTGTTTTTT
CDR3aa: CATSREPPRATTGELFF

v_gene: TRBV21-1
d_gene: -
j_gene: TRBJ1-4
CDR3nt: TGTGCCAGCAGCGCCCGACACATCAATGAAAAACTGTTTTTT
CDR3aa: CASSARHINEKLFF